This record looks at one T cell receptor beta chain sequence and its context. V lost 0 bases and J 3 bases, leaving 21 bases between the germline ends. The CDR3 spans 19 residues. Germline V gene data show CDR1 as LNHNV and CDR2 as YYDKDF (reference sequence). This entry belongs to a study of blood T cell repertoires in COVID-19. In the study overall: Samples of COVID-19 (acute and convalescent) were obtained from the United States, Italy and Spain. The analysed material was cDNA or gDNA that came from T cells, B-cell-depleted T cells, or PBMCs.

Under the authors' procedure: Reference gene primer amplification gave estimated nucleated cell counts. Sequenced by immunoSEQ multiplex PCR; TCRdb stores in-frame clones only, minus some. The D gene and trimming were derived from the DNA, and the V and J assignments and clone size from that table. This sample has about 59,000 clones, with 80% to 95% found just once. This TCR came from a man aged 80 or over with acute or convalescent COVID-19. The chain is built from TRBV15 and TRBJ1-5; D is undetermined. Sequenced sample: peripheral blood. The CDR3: CATSRDWAVEGLLNQPQHF. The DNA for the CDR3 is TGTGCCACCAGCAGAGATTGGGCGGTCGAGGGTTTACTCAATCAGCCCCAGCATTTT.